This TCR beta chain is from a study of T-cell memory formation after mild COVID-19. The wider study: Among the donors, TCR clusters were largely specific to each donor.

V gave up 3 bases and J gave up 0 bases, with 8 bases separating them. This CDR3 contains 14 residues. Each CDR3 protein gets one entry after TCRdb re-called the 5' RACE reads with MiXCR. Found here are around 100,000 distinct CDR3 sequences, more than 9.5% of them singletons; the top ten hold roughly two fifths. Input material: PBMCs or a T cell subset sorted from them (not recorded which). This TCR derives from a man aged 18 to 30 who had mild COVID-19 (a few samples of this study predate the infection). Cell type and time point are not known. The gene calls are TRBV12-3 or TRBV12-4 and TRBJ1-2; TRBD1 is a possible D gene (6 bases). The CDR3 protein is CASSFGQPNYGYTF. The CDR3 region has the DNA TGTGCCAGCAGTTTTGGACAGCCTAACTATGGCTACACCTTC.